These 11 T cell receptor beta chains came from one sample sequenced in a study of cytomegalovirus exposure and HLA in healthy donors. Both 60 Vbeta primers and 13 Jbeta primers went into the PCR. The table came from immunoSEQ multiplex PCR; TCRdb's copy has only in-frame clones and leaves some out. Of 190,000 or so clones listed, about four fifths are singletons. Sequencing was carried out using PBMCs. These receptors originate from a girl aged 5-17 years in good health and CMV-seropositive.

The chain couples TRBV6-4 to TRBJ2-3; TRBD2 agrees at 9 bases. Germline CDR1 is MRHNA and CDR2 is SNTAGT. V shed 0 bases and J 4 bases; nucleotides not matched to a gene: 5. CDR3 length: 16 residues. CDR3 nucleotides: TGTGCCAGCAGTGACTCGATTAGCGGGGGCGCAGATACGCAGTATTTT. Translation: CASSDSISGGADTQYF.

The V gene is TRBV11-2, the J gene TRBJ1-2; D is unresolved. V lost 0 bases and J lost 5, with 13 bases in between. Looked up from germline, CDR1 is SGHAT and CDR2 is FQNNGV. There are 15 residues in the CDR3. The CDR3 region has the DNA TGTGCCAGCAGCTTAGATAGGCGGCACACTTATGGCTACACCTTC. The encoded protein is CASSLDRRHTYGYTF.

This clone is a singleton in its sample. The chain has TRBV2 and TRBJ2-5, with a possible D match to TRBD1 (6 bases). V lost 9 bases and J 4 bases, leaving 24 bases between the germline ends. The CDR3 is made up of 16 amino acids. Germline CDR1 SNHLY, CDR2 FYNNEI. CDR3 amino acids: CAREDRTFLMGETQYF. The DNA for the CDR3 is TGTGCCAGAGAGGACAGAACCTTCCTCATGGGAGAGACCCAGTACTTC.

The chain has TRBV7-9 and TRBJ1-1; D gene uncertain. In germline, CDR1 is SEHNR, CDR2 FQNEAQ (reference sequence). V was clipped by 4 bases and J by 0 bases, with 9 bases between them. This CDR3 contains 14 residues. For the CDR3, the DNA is TGTGCCAGCAGCTCGGGAGCAATGAACACTGAAGCTTTCTTT. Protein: CASSSGAMNTEAFF.

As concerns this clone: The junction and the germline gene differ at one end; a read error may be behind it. The CDR3 loop is CASSQDLSITFVGGEVF. CDR3 DNA: TGTGCCAGCAGCCAAGACTTAAGCATCACTTTCGTCGGGGGGGAAGTCTTC. This sequence joins TRBV4-2 and TRBJ2-1; 8 bases are shared with TRBD2. Germline V gene data show CDR1 as LGHNA and CDR2 as YNFKEQ. The CDR3 has 17 amino acids.

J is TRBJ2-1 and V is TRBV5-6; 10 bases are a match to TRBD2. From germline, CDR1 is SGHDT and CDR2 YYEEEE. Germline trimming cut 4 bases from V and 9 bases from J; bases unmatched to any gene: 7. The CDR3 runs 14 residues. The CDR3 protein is CASSTSGGVGEQFF. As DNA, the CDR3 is TGTGCCAGCAGCACAAGCGGGGGGGTTGGTGAGCAGTTCTTC.

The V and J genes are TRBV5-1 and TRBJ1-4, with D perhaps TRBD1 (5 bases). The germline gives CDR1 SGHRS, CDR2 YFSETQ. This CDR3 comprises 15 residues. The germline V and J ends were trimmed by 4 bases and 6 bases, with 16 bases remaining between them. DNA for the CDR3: TGCGCCAGCAGCGACCGGGGGGACGGTGATGAAAAACTGTTTTTT. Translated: CASSDRGDGDEKLFF.

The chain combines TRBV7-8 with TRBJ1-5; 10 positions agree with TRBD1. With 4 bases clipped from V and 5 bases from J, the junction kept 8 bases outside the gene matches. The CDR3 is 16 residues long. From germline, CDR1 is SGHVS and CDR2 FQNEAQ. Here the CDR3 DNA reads TGTGCCAGCAGCTCAGACAGGGGGCTCGGGGATCAGCCCCAGCATTTT. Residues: CASSSDRGLGDQPQHF.

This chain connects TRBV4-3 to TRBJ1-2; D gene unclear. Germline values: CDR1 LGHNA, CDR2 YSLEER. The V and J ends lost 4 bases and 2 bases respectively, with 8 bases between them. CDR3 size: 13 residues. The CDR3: CASSPEVNYGYTF. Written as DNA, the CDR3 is TGCGCCAGCAGCCCCGAGGTAAACTATGGCTACACCTTC.

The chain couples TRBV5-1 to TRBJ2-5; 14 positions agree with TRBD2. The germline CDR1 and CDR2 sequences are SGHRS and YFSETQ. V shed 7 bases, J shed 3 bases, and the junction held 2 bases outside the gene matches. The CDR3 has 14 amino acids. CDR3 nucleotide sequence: TGCGCCAGCCGGACTAGCGGGGGGAAAGAGACCCAGTACTTC. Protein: CASRTSGGKETQYF. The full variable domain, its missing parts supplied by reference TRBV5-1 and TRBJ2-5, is KAGVTQTPRYLIKTRGQQVTLSCSPISGHRSVSWYQQTPGQGLQFLFEYFSETQRNKGNFPGRFSGRQFSNSRSEMNVSTLELGDSALYLCASRTSGGKETQYFGPGTRLLVL.

CDR3 nucleotides: TGCGCCAGCAGTCTGACAGGGGGGGGTGAAAAACTGTTTTTT. Residues: CASSLTGGGEKLFF. This sequence joins TRBV23-1 and TRBJ1-4, with 9 bases lining up with TRBD1. TRBV23-1 is identified as an open reading frame with a role that is uncertain. The CDR3 extends over 14 amino acids. V lost 4 bases to trimming and J lost 7 bases; unmatched junction nucleotides: 4.